Listed here are 2 T cell receptor beta chains from one sample, sequenced in a study of T cells in Graves' hyperthyroidism and ophthalmopathy. Amplification of TCR beta CDR3 regions used RNA as the template. The study used the HTBI primer set for a first-round RT-PCR of the TCR CDR3. Via MiXCR, TCRdb re-called the multiplex PCR reads, giving one row per CDR3 protein. The sample lists hundreds of thousands of distinct CDR3 sequences; roughly 14% were seen once. Sequencing was performed on blood. Source of these receptors: a woman aged 50 to 60 with Graves' ophthalmopathy.

This clonotype was counted ten times or more. This chain joins TRBV28 and TRBJ2-7; D is unclear. The CDR3 covers 14 residues. The germline CDR1 and CDR2 sequences are MDHEN and SYDVKM. Trimming removed 2 bases at V and 5 bases at J, with 13 bases between. Here the CDR3 DNA reads TGTGCCAGCAGTTTAATCGGTCCGAACCACGAGCAGTACTTC. This translates into CASSLIGPNHEQYF.

Ten or more counts support this clonotype. The chain is built from TRBV27 and TRBJ1-1; TRBD1 agrees at 7 bases. CDR1 is MNHEY, CDR2 SMNVEV, per germline (reference sequence). V shed 10 bases and J 10 bases; nucleotides not matched to a gene: 21. CDR3 length: 15 amino acids. CDR3 protein: CATTAGRDRARGAFF. CDR3 nucleotide sequence: TGTGCCACGACGGCGGGGCGGGACAGAGCCCGGGGAGCTTTCTTT.